These 24 T cell receptor beta chains originate from one sample sequenced in a study of CD8+ T cells in alopecia areata. The sequencing template was cDNA reverse transcribed from extracted RNA. TCRdb's table, derived via immunoSEQ multiplex PCR, lists solely in-frame clones and lacks some. The sample contains roughly 220,000 clones, around two fifths of which appear only once. Treatment meaning: oral pan-JAK inhibitor, 5-10 mg twice daily. The specimen comprised CD4+ T cells sorted from blood, sampled at week 34, from a patient treated with tofacitinib. These receptors were taken from a human donor with alopecia areata.

The rearrangement links TRBV30 to TRBJ2-1, with 11 nucleotides matching TRBD2. V was clipped by 5 bases and J by 4 bases; unmatched bases: 4. The CDR3 length is 14 residues. Germline V gene sequence: CDR1 GTSNPN, CDR2 SVGIG (reference sequence). This CDR3 is CAWEGTSGYNEQFF. CDR3 coding DNA: TGTGCCTGGGAAGGGACTAGCGGTTACAATGAGCAGTTCTTC. Together with reference TRBV30 and TRBJ2-1, the CDR3 gives the full variable domain: SQTIHQWPATLVQPVGSPLSLECTVEGTSNPNLYWYRQAAGRGLQLLFYSVGIGQISSEVPQNLSASRPQDRQFILSSKKLLLSDSGFYLCAWEGTSGYNEQFFGPGTRLTVL.

This clone was detected ten times or more. V usage is TRBV5-4 and J usage is TRBJ2-3, with TRBD2 matching 7 bases. In germline, CDR1 is SGHNT, CDR2 YYREEE (reference sequence). This CDR3 is 15 amino acids long. The ends lost 5 bases at V and 0 bases at J; junction bases unmatched: 6. The CDR3 protein is CASRDPTSSTDTQYF. Here the CDR3 DNA reads TGTGCCAGCAGGGATCCGACTAGCAGCACAGATACGCAGTATTTT.

The genes are TRBV11-2 and TRBJ1-4; no definite D call. CDR1 is SGHAT, CDR2 FQNNGV, per germline. The germline V and J ends were trimmed by 2 bases and 9 bases, with 16 bases remaining between them. The CDR3 consists of 15 residues. CDR3 loop: CASSLPAGNQKKLFF. The CDR3 nucleotides read TGTGCCAGCAGCTTACCCGCGGGGAATCAGAAAAAACTGTTTTTT.

The chain employs TRBV27 and TRBJ2-2; no definite D call. V was pared by 2 bases and J by 6 bases, with 7 bases between. CDR1 and CDR2 from the germline V gene are MNHEY and SMNVEV (reference sequence). The CDR3 totals 13 residues. Here the CDR3 DNA reads TGTGCCAGCAGTTTAAATGTTGCCGGGGAGCTGTTTTTT. It is translated as CASSLNVAGELFF.

The CDR3 is CASSYTAGNYGYTF. The CDR3 region has the DNA TGTGCCAGCAGTTACACGGCAGGGAACTATGGCTACACCTTC. The gene calls are TRBV6-5 and TRBJ1-2; tentative D call: TRBD1 (5 bases). Germline CDR1 is MNHEY and CDR2 is SVGAGI. The CDR3 is 14 residues long. The V and J ends lost 2 bases and 2 bases respectively, with 9 bases between them.

As for this clone: Relative to the germline gene, one junction end is altered; a read error may explain this. The V gene is TRBV30, the J gene TRBJ1-1; 11 nucleotides align to TRBD1. The CDR3 runs to 14 residues. Germline V gene sequence: CDR1 GTSNPN, CDR2 SVGIG (reference sequence). DNA of the CDR3: TGTGCCTGGAGTTCCGGGACAGGGGGACCCTTCGTCCATTTT. Amino acid sequence: CAWSSGTGGPFVHF.

The rearrangement links TRBV30 to TRBJ2-1; D unclear. The germline CDR1 and CDR2 sequences are GTSNPN and SVGIG (reference sequence). The CDR3 loop spans 13 amino acids. V gave up 2 bases and J gave up 4 bases, with 9 bases separating them. This chain's CDR3 is CAWSSAAYNEQFF. The CDR3 DNA reads TGTGCCTGGAGTTCAGCCGCTTACAATGAGCAGTTCTTC.

The V and J genes are TRBV9 and TRBJ2-3, with a weak D call TRBD2 (5 bases). CDR1 and CDR2 (germline): SGDLS, YYNGEE. V lost 1 base to trimming and J lost 7 bases, with 19 bases between them. The CDR3 has 16 residues. CDR3 loop: CASSVTHEGTRNTQYF. CDR3 nucleotide sequence: TGTGCCAGCAGCGTAACCCATGAGGGCACCCGGAATACGCAGTATTTT. The variable domain in full, completed from reference TRBV9 and TRBJ2-3, reads DSGVTQTPKHLITATGQRVTLRCSPRSGDLSVYWYQQSLDQGLQFLIQYYNGEERAKGNILERFSAQQFPDLHSELNLSSLELGDSALYFCASSVTHEGTRNTQYFGPGTRLTVL.

Only a few counts were recorded for this clone. CDR3 sequence: CASRQGGSYNEQFF. CDR3 bases: TGTGCCAGCAGGCAGGGGGGCTCCTACAATGAGCAGTTCTTC. The chain uses TRBV11-2 and TRBJ2-1; maybe TRBD1 (7 bases). Germline CDR1 and CDR2: SGHAT and FQNNGV. The CDR3 runs 14 residues. Trimming took off 6 bases at V and 0 bases at J, with 9 bases between the two ends. Together with reference TRBV11-2 and TRBJ2-1, the CDR3 gives the full variable domain: EAGVAQSPRYKIIEKRQSVAFWCNPISGHATLYWYQQILGQGPKLLIQFQNNGVVDDSQLPKDRFSAERLKGVDSTLKIQPAKLEDSAVYLCASRQGGSYNEQFFGPGTRLTVL.

This sequence joins TRBV19 and TRBJ1-5, with 11 bases that match TRBD1. Germline lookup yields CDR1 LNHDA and CDR2 SQIVND (reference sequence). This CDR3 has 17 amino acids. The ends lost 5 bases at V and 0 bases at J; junction bases unmatched: 6. The CDR3 sequence: CASSPGTGGASNQPQHF. In DNA form, the CDR3 reads TGTGCCAGTAGTCCAGGGACAGGGGGAGCTAGCAATCAGCCCCAGCATTTT.

A few counts support this clone. The chain has TRBV19 and TRBJ2-4; maybe TRBD2 (6 bases). Germline V gives CDR1 LNHDA, CDR2 SQIVND (reference sequence). Trimming took 7 bases from V and 3 from J, leaving 13 bases between them. The CDR3 loop spans 14 amino acids. The CDR3 DNA is TGTGCCAGTACCCTCCGGGGGAACAAAAACATTCAGTACTTC. Translated: CASTLRGNKNIQYF.

J is TRBJ1-4 and V is TRBV30; the match to TRBD1 covers 7 bases. The V gene end was trimmed by 3 bases and the J gene end by 7 bases; junction bases not matched to a gene: 8. The germline V gene encodes CDR1 GTSNPN and CDR2 SVGIG (reference sequence). The CDR3 extends over 14 amino acids. In nucleotides, the CDR3 is TGTGCCTGGAGAAAGGGACAGCCTGGTGAAAAACTGTTTTTT. This translates into CAWRKGQPGEKLFF.

The rearrangement links TRBV5-1 to TRBJ2-1, with 8 nucleotides matching TRBD2. Trimming cost V 0 bases and J 1 base; bases outside gene matches: 6. The CDR3 is 17 residues long. Germline V gene sequence: CDR1 SGHRS, CDR2 YFSETQ. DNA of the CDR3: TGCGCCAGCAGCTTGGACGGGATAGCGGGGTCCTACAATGAGCAGTTCTTC. The encoded protein is CASSLDGIAGSYNEQFF.

This clone occurred a few times. The J gene is TRBJ2-1, the V gene TRBV10-3; D is undetermined. The CDR3 is 16 residues long. V lost 4 bases and J 0 bases, leaving 13 bases between the germline ends. Germline V gene lookup returns CDR1 ENHRY and CDR2 SYGVKD. This chain's CDR3 is CAISGPQTSSYNEQFF. The DNA of the CDR3 is TGTGCCATCAGTGGACCCCAGACGAGCTCCTACAATGAGCAGTTCTTC.

The rearrangement uses TRBV6-1 and TRBJ1-1; 8 bases fit TRBD1. After removal of 5 bases from V and 1 base from J, the junction contained 3 bases not matched to a gene. Germline-derived CDR1 and CDR2 are MNHNS and SASEGT. The CDR3 is made up of 14 amino acids. The CDR3 spells CASSLGQGNTEAFF. Written as DNA, the CDR3 is TGTGCCAGCAGTCTAGGACAGGGGAACACTGAAGCTTTCTTT.

This clone appeared a few times. V is TRBV2 and J is TRBJ2-7; D remains ambiguous. The CDR3 runs to 13 residues. V was shortened by 6 bases and J by 1 base, with 10 bases between the two germline ends. Germline CDR1 SNHLY, CDR2 FYNNEI. The CDR3 loop is CASRLDGSYEQYF. The CDR3 coding sequence is TGTGCCAGCAGGCTGGACGGGTCCTACGAGCAGTACTTC.

This chain links TRBV7-3 with TRBJ1-1; D might be TRBD1 (5 bases). The germline V gene encodes CDR1 SGHTA and CDR2 FQGTGA. V was shortened by 4 bases and J by 4 bases, with 10 bases between the two germline ends. This CDR3 spans 13 amino acids. CDR3 loop: CASSSREGTEAFF. The CDR3 coding sequence is TGTGCCAGCAGCTCCAGGGAGGGCACTGAAGCTTTCTTT.

The CDR3, as DNA: TGTGCCTGGTTGCGTAGTTTTACTGAGCAGTTCTTC. Translating it yields CAWLRSFTEQFF. The rearrangement joins TRBV30 to TRBJ2-1, with D uncertain. Germline loops: CDR1 GTSNPN, CDR2 SVGIG (reference sequence). V was clipped by 5 bases and J by 9 bases, with 14 bases between them. The CDR3 covers 12 residues.

This clone was observed a few times. The chain links TRBV12-5 to TRBJ2-1, with TRBD2 matching 9 bases. Germline assignment: CDR1 LGHNT and CDR2 FRNRAP. The CDR3 has 22 amino acids. The V and J ends lost 0 bases and 5 bases, in that order; junction bases with no gene match: 23. The CDR3 nucleotides read TGTGCTAGTGGTTTGGTTCCTGGGAGTTGGCTAGCGGGACCCCGATTAAACAATGAGCAGTTCTTC. Its protein product is CASGLVPGSWLAGPRLNNEQFF.

The chain uses TRBV25-1 and TRBJ2-7; a possible D gene is TRBD2 (6 bases). The germline gives CDR1 MGHDK, CDR2 SYGVNS. The V end was cut by 2 bases, the J end by 2 bases, with 13 bases between. The CDR3 is 15 amino acids. The CDR3 DNA is TGTGCCAGCAGTGAAATTCCGGGGGATCCCTACGAGCAGTACTTC. Translated, it gives CASSEIPGDPYEQYF.

The chain links TRBV5-1 to TRBJ2-4; 7 nucleotides agree with TRBD1. V was clipped by 2 bases and J by 6 bases; unmatched bases: 5. CDR1 and CDR2 from the germline V gene are SGHRS and YFSETQ. This CDR3 has 14 amino acids. CDR3 coding DNA: TGCGCCAGCAGCTTCGAGGGGACAGCAAACATTCAGTACTTC. Protein: CASSFEGTANIQYF.

This clone was counted a few times. The chain employs TRBV14 and TRBJ1-6, with 8 bases matching TRBD1. V lost 0 bases, J lost 7 bases, and 5 bases stayed unmatched. From germline, CDR1 is SGHDN and CDR2 FVKESK. This CDR3 has 16 amino acids. CDR3 DNA sequence: TGTGCCAGCAGCCAAGATTTGGCAGGGGGCAATTCACCCCTCCACTTT. Translated: CASSQDLAGGNSPLHF.

Only a few counts were recorded for this clone. The sample carries other DNA sequences with the same CDR3. V is TRBV6-5 and J is TRBJ1-2; no reliable D call. This CDR3 is built from 12 residues. The ends were cut back, 5 bases at V and 2 bases at J, with 6 bases in the middle. Germline CDR1 MNHEY, CDR2 SVGAGI. CDR3 nucleotide sequence: TGTGCCAGCAGTCCGGGAAACTATGGCTACACCTTC. Translation: CASSPGNYGYTF.

This chain links TRBV9 with TRBJ1-2; D remains unclear. The germline V gene encodes CDR1 SGDLS and CDR2 YYNGEE. V gave up 0 bases and J gave up 0 bases, with 6 bases separating them. The CDR3 extends over 14 amino acids. The CDR3 region has the DNA TGTGCCAGCAGCGTAGATCCGGCTAACTATGGCTACACCTTC. This sequence encodes CASSVDPANYGYTF.